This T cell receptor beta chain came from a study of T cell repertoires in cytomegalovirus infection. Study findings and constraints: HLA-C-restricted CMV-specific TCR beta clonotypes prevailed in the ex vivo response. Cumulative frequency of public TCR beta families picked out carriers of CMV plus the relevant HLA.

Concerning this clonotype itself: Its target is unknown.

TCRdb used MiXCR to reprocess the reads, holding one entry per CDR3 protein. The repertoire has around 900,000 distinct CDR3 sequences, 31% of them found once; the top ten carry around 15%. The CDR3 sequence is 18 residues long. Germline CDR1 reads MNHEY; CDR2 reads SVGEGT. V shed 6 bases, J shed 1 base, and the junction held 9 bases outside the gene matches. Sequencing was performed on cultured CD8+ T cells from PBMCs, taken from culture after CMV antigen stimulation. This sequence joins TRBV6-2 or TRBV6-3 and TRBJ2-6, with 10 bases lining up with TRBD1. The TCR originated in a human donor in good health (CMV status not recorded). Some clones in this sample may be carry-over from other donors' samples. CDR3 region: CASSVAGTGASGANVLTF. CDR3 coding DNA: TGTGCCAGCAGCGTAGCCGGGACAGGGGCTTCTGGGGCCAACGTCCTGACTTTC.